This TCR beta chain is from a study of blood T cell repertoires in COVID-19. In the study's own analysis: From reference gene primer amplification, estimates of nucleated cell counts were derived. TCRdb's copy holds only in-frame clones and misses some; the assay was immunoSEQ multiplex PCR. V and J calls plus clone size are reproduced from that table; the DNA served to infer D and trimming. Of 100,000 to 150,000 clones listed, over 75% were seen once; the top ten hold approximately 4%. CDR3 length: 12 amino acids. Trimming stripped 3 bases from V and 2 bases from J, with 4 bases between. The chain uses TRBV12-3 or TRBV12-4 and TRBJ1-1; D gene uncertain. Sequencing was done on a sample of peripheral blood. This sequence was found in a woman aged 55-75 years with acute or convalescent COVID-19. Here the CDR3 reads CASSFGNTEAFF. The CDR3 DNA follows: TGTGCCAGCAGTTTCGGTAACACTGAAGCTTTCTTT.